The rows below give T cell receptor beta chains drawn from one sample of a study of human T cells and chemical hapten exposure. Using its own MiXCR run on the RACE reads, TCRdb lists one record per CDR3 protein. Of fewer than 300,000 distinct CDR3 sequences in the sample, just under 8% are singletons; the top ten hold around 1.2%. The sequenced sample was whole blood, obtained in connection with sensitization to the hapten diphenylcyclopropenone (DPC). The receptor set was obtained from a man between 18 and 29 years old with alopecia areata. Some clones in this sample may be carry-over from other donors' samples. The CDR3 runs from the conserved cysteine through the conserved F or W. D genes are given only for firm matches. Rows may omit the clone size; those that give it use once, few, many or a size class.

J gene: TRBJ2-3
D gene: -
clone size: many
V gene: TRBV5-6
CDR3 DNA: TGTGCCAGCAGCTTGGGGCGCCTCACAGATACGCAGTATTTT
CDR3 protein: CASSLGRLTDTQYF

J gene: TRBJ2-1
D gene: TRBD1
clone size: many
V gene: TRBV5-1
CDR3 DNA: TGTGCCAGCAGCCCGGGACAGAGCTCCTACAATGAGCAGTTCTTC
CDR3 protein: CASSPGQSSYNEQFF

J gene: TRBJ1-1
D gene: -
clone size: -
V gene: TRBV29-1
CDR3 DNA: TGCAGCTCCCTCCGACAGAGCTTCATGAACACTGAAGCTTTCTTT
CDR3 protein: CSSLRQSFMNTEAFF

J gene: TRBJ1-5
D gene: -
clone size: many
V gene: TRBV27
CDR3 DNA: TGTGCCAGCAGAAAGGGGGAGCGTATCGGTCAGCCCCAGCATTTT
CDR3 protein: CASRKGERIGQPQHF

J gene: TRBJ2-5
D gene: TRBD2
clone size: few
V gene: TRBV28
CDR3 DNA: TGTGCCAGCAGTCAGGGACTAGCGGGGGACCAAGAGACCCAGTACTTC
CDR3 protein: CASSQGLAGDQETQYF

J gene: TRBJ1-1
D gene: -
clone size: -
V gene: TRBV27
CDR3 DNA: TGTGCCAGCAGCAGTTTAAAATATGGGATCCTCACTGAAGCTTTCTTT
CDR3 protein: CASSSLKYGILTEAFF

J gene: TRBJ2-5
D gene: TRBD2
clone size: -
V gene: TRBV4-3
CDR3 DNA: TGCGCCAGCAGCCAAGATCCCCGGGGCGGGGGGGAGACCCAGTACTTC
CDR3 protein: CASSQDPRGGGETQYF

J gene: TRBJ1-6
D gene: -
clone size: -
V gene: TRBV14
CDR3 DNA: TGTGCCAGCAGCCAAGATAGTCCGGGGAGCAATTCACCCCTCCACTTT
CDR3 protein: CASSQDSPGSNSPLHF

J gene: TRBJ2-1
D gene: -
clone size: many
V gene: TRBV10-3
CDR3 DNA: TGTGCCATCAGCGGGAAATCAATTCAGGGCTATGAGCAGTTCTTC
CDR3 protein: CAISGKSIQGYEQFF

J gene: TRBJ1-5
D gene: TRBD1
clone size: few
V gene: TRBV6-2/TRBV6-3
CDR3 DNA: TGTGCCAGCAGTCCCAACGGACAGGGTCTAGCGCCCCAGCATTTT
CDR3 protein: CASSPNGQGLAPQHF

J gene: TRBJ1-5
D gene: TRBD1
clone size: -
V gene: TRBV2
CDR3 DNA: TGTGCCAGCAGTGACAGGGGGCCTTTTGAGCCCCAGCATTTT
CDR3 protein: CASSDRGPFEPQHF

J gene: TRBJ2-1
D gene: -
clone size: -
V gene: TRBV5-1
CDR3 DNA: TGCGCCAGCAGCCGTAGCCGGGGAAGCTCCTACAATGAGCAGTTCTTC
CDR3 protein: CASSRSRGSSYNEQFF

J gene: TRBJ2-1
D gene: TRBD2
clone size: few
V gene: TRBV12-3/TRBV12-4
CDR3 DNA: TGTGCCAGCATGGTTAGGACCTTAGCGGGGGCCTACAATGAGCAGTTCTTC
CDR3 protein: CASMVRTLAGAYNEQFF

J gene: TRBJ2-4
D gene: -
clone size: few
V gene: TRBV5-6
CDR3 DNA: TGTGCCAGCAGCGAGAACCCAAACATTCAGTACTTC
CDR3 protein: CASSENPNIQYF

J gene: TRBJ1-3
D gene: -
clone size: many
V gene: TRBV7-2
CDR3 DNA: TGTGCCAGCAGCTTAGTTTTACCTGGAAACACCATATATTTT
CDR3 protein: CASSLVLPGNTIYF

J gene: TRBJ2-3
D gene: -
clone size: -
V gene: TRBV7-2
CDR3 DNA: TGTACCAGCAGCTTAGCGCCTAGACGGGGAGGCACAGATACGCAGTATTTT
CDR3 protein: CTSSLAPRRGGTDTQYF

J gene: TRBJ1-1
D gene: -
clone size: few
V gene: TRBV5-6
CDR3 DNA: TGTGCCAGCAGCTTGTATAAACCCCAATCCACTGAAGCTTTCTTT
CDR3 protein: CASSLYKPQSTEAFF

J gene: TRBJ2-3
D gene: TRBD2
clone size: few
V gene: TRBV4-2
CDR3 DNA: TGTGCCAGCAGCCAAGATTGGCCCAGGGAGGGGGATACGCAGTATTTT
CDR3 protein: CASSQDWPREGDTQYF

J gene: TRBJ2-2
D gene: TRBD1
clone size: -
V gene: TRBV28
CDR3 DNA: TGTGCCAGCAGCTCCCCCGGGACAGGGATCACCGGGGAGCTGTTTTTT
CDR3 protein: CASSSPGTGITGELFF

J gene: TRBJ2-6
D gene: -
clone size: -
V gene: TRBV5-1
CDR3 DNA: TGCGCCAGCAGCTTTCCGGACTCTGGGGCCAACGTCCTGACTTTC
CDR3 protein: CASSFPDSGANVLTF

J gene: TRBJ2-5
D gene: TRBD1
clone size: few
V gene: TRBV28
CDR3 DNA: TGTGCCAGCAGAAGACAGGGGGCGCAGACCCAGTACTTC
CDR3 protein: CASRRQGAQTQYF

J gene: TRBJ2-3
D gene: -
clone size: -
V gene: TRBV14
CDR3 DNA: TGTGCCAGCAGCCACCTGACAGTTCATAGCACAGATACGCAGTATTTT
CDR3 protein: CASSHLTVHSTDTQYF

J gene: TRBJ1-2
D gene: TRBD1
clone size: few
V gene: TRBV12-5
CDR3 DNA: TGTGCTAGTGGTCCACAACCGGGACAGGGGGTTTCTGGCTACACCTTC
CDR3 protein: CASGPQPGQGVSGYTF

J gene: TRBJ1-2
D gene: -
clone size: few
V gene: TRBV4-1
CDR3 DNA: TGCGCCAGCAGCCCCACGATTCCCCGGGCTCCCCTTGGGTATGGCTACACCTTC
CDR3 protein: CASSPTIPRAPLGYGYTF

J gene: TRBJ1-1
D gene: -
clone size: many
V gene: TRBV11-2
CDR3 DNA: TGTGCCAGCAGCTTACCAGGGGAAGCTTTCTTT
CDR3 protein: CASSLPGEAFF

J gene: TRBJ2-2
D gene: -
clone size: -
V gene: TRBV12-3/TRBV12-4
CDR3 DNA: TGTGCCAGCATCAAACGGGGCACCGGGGAGCTGTTTTTT
CDR3 protein: CASIKRGTGELFF

J gene: TRBJ1-5
D gene: -
clone size: -
V gene: TRBV6-2/TRBV6-3
CDR3 DNA: TGTGCCAGCAGTTTCGATCAGCCCCAGCATTTT
CDR3 protein: CASSFDQPQHF

J gene: TRBJ2-4
D gene: TRBD1
clone size: -
V gene: TRBV4-3
CDR3 DNA: TGCGCCAGCAGCCAAGGGGCCAGACTACTGGGGCCAGGGGGCAAAAACATTCAGTACTTC
CDR3 protein: CASSQGARLLGPGGKNIQYF

J gene: TRBJ2-7
D gene: -
clone size: -
V gene: TRBV20-1
CDR3 DNA: TGCAGTGCCATCGACAGGACCACCGCTGGCTACGAGCAGTACTTC
CDR3 protein: CSAIDRTTAGYEQYF

J gene: TRBJ1-1
D gene: -
clone size: few
V gene: TRBV7-9
CDR3 DNA: TGTGCCAGCAGGATGGGACTTACTGAAGCTTTCTTT
CDR3 protein: CASRMGLTEAFF

J gene: TRBJ2-1
D gene: -
clone size: few
V gene: TRBV29-1
CDR3 DNA: TGCAGCGTGGTACAGGGTGTTGAGCAGTTCTTC
CDR3 protein: CSVVQGVEQFF

J gene: TRBJ2-1
D gene: TRBD2
clone size: -
V gene: TRBV6-1
CDR3 DNA: TGTGCCAGCGTTACTAGCGGGGGGCCCTATGAGCAGTTCTTC
CDR3 protein: CASVTSGGPYEQFF

J gene: TRBJ1-1
D gene: -
clone size: many
V gene: TRBV5-6
CDR3 DNA: TGTGCCAGCAGCTTGGGACCGGAAGGGCACACTGAAGCTTTCTTT
CDR3 protein: CASSLGPEGHTEAFF

J gene: TRBJ2-5
D gene: -
clone size: few
V gene: TRBV11-1
CDR3 DNA: TGTGCCAGCAGCTTCAATGGGGGCTCTCAAGAGACCCAGTACTTC
CDR3 protein: CASSFNGGSQETQYF

J gene: TRBJ1-2
D gene: -
clone size: many
V gene: TRBV6-2/TRBV6-3
CDR3 DNA: TGTGCCAGCAGTTACCGACTTGACAGCAACTATGGCTACACCTTC
CDR3 protein: CASSYRLDSNYGYTF

J gene: TRBJ1-1
D gene: -
clone size: -
V gene: TRBV7-8
CDR3 DNA: TGTGCCAGCAGCTTAGGGGGACGGTTGTTCACTGAAGCTTTCTTT
CDR3 protein: CASSLGGRLFTEAFF

J gene: TRBJ1-5
D gene: TRBD1
clone size: -
V gene: TRBV2
CDR3 DNA: TGTGCCAGCAGTGGGACAGGTCTTAGCAATCAGCCCCAGCATTTT
CDR3 protein: CASSGTGLSNQPQHF

J gene: TRBJ1-1
D gene: -
clone size: few
V gene: TRBV24-1
CDR3 DNA: TGTGCCACCCCTTTAGAATGGGGGGGAATGAACACTGAAGCTTTCTTT
CDR3 protein: CATPLEWGGMNTEAFF

J gene: TRBJ2-2
D gene: -
clone size: -
V gene: TRBV21-1
CDR3 DNA: TGTGCCAGCAGCATGACAGAGGAGGACGCCGGGGAGCTGTTTTTT
CDR3 protein: CASSMTEEDAGELFF

J gene: TRBJ2-6
D gene: TRBD1
clone size: few
V gene: TRBV7-3
CDR3 DNA: TGTGCCAGCAGCCCGCGGACAGGGGCCAGCTCTGGGGCCAACGTCCTGACTTTC
CDR3 protein: CASSPRTGASSGANVLTF

J gene: TRBJ1-3
D gene: -
clone size: -
V gene: TRBV5-1
CDR3 DNA: TGCGCCAGCAGCTTGTTACCCGACTCTGGAAACACCATATATTTT
CDR3 protein: CASSLLPDSGNTIYF

J gene: TRBJ1-5
D gene: -
clone size: few
V gene: TRBV28
CDR3 DNA: TGTGCCAGCAGTTTACTCAGGTCCCAGCATTTT
CDR3 protein: CASSLLRSQHF